The 12 T cell receptor beta chains below all came from one sample that was sequenced in a study of T cell changes during pregnancy in multiple sclerosis. This table comes from immunoSEQ multiplex PCR, and its TCRdb copy is limited to in-frame clones, with some not included. The sample contains 41,000 or so clones, roughly nine tenths of which appear only once. Sequencing used CD4+ T cells from peripheral blood mononuclear cells, obtained in the first trimester of pregnancy. Every receptor here comes from a female donor with multiple sclerosis, enrolled in a pregnancy study.

The J gene is TRBJ1-2, the V gene TRBV19; D is possibly TRBD1 (5 bases). The V end was cut by 7 bases, the J end by 1 base, with 13 bases between. The length of the CDR3 is 14 residues. The germline gives CDR1 LNHDA, CDR2 SQIVND (reference sequence). CDR3 protein: CASTPGRVNYGYTF. The CDR3, as DNA: TGTGCCAGTACCCCCGGCAGGGTTAACTATGGCTACACCTTC.

V is TRBV9 and J is TRBJ2-1, with D possibly matching TRBD2 (6 bases). The CDR3 is made up of 16 amino acids. With 3 bases removed from V and 3 bases from J, the gap between germline ends came to 16 bases. The germline V gene has CDR1 SGDLS and CDR2 YYNGEE. The CDR3 bases are TGTGCCAGCAGCGCGACGAGGGACTGGAACTACAATGAGCAGTTCTTC. Its protein product is CASSATRDWNYNEQFF.

The chain has TRBV7-2 and TRBJ2-4; 9 bases map to TRBD2. The length of the CDR3 is 16 residues. The germline CDR1 and CDR2 sequences are SGHTA and FQGNSA. V trimming: 1 base; J trimming: 0 bases; junction bases outside the gene matches: 1. The chain's CDR3 is CASSLVAGVAKNIQYF. CDR3 coding DNA: TGTGCCAGCAGCTTAGTAGCGGGGGTAGCCAAAAACATTCAGTACTTC.

This clone was observed a few times. The V and J genes are TRBV7-6 and TRBJ2-7; 7 bases line up with TRBD2. V dropped 1 base and J dropped 0; count of bases not matched to a gene: 12. The CDR3 spans 18 residues. CDR1 is SGHVS, CDR2 FNYEAQ, per germline. The CDR3: CASSLGVGSGYSSYEQYF. As DNA, the CDR3 is TGTGCCAGCAGCTTAGGAGTTGGTAGCGGGTACAGCTCCTACGAGCAGTACTTC.

The chain has TRBV5-1 and TRBJ2-3; D unclear. The CDR3 is 13 amino acids. V gave up 2 bases and J gave up 2 bases, with 6 bases separating them. Germline V lookup: CDR1 SGHRS, CDR2 YFSETQ. CDR3 nucleotides: TGCGCCAGCAGCTTACTGTTCACAGATACGCAGTATTTT. This codes for CASSLLFTDTQYF.

This sequence joins TRBV7-2 and TRBJ2-1, with 9 bases aligning to TRBD1. CDR3 size: 15 residues. Germline trimming cut 2 bases from V and 9 bases from J; bases unmatched to any gene: 8. Looked up from germline, CDR1 is SGHTA and CDR2 is FQGNSA. CDR3 sequence (DNA): TGTGCCAGCAGCTTACCGGGACAGGGTTTTAGTGAGCAGTTCTTC. This translates into CASSLPGQGFSEQFF.

Only one count was recorded for this clone. V is TRBV5-1 and J is TRBJ2-3, with TRBD2 as a possible D gene (6 bases). V shed 3 bases and J shed 1 base, with 12 bases lying between them. CDR3 length: 15 amino acids. Germline loops: CDR1 SGHRS, CDR2 YFSETQ. The CDR3 nucleotides read TGCGCCAGCAGCTCTAGCGCCCTGGGCACAGATACGCAGTATTTT. Amino acids: CASSSSALGTDTQYF.

In this sample, this clone turned up once. V usage is TRBV28 and J usage is TRBJ2-3; 8 positions match TRBD2. This CDR3 region has 15 residues. V trimming: 10 bases; J trimming: 6 bases; junction bases outside the gene matches: 15. Germline CDR1 is MDHEN and CDR2 is SYDVKM. This CDR3 reads CATLTRGAGEDTQYF. The CDR3, as DNA: TGTGCCACCCTCACCCGGGGAGCGGGAGAGGATACGCAGTATTTT.

This clone was seen a single time. This rearrangement joins TRBV7-2 to TRBJ2-7; D perhaps matches TRBD1 (6 bases). Germline CDR1 SGHTA, CDR2 FQGNSA. The CDR3 covers 14 residues. The ends were cut back, 5 bases at V and 4 bases at J, with 15 bases in the middle. The chain's CDR3 is CASSPARTVYEQYF. In nucleotides, the CDR3 is TGTGCCAGCAGCCCCGCAAGGACAGTTTACGAGCAGTACTTC.

The V call is TRBV5-1, the J call TRBJ1-4; 8 positions match TRBD1. The CDR3 loop spans 17 amino acids. V was pared by 0 bases and J by 7 bases, with 11 bases of the junction left unmatched. Germline V lookup: CDR1 SGHRS, CDR2 YFSETQ. CDR3 sequence: CASSLVLAGGESEKLFF. Here the CDR3 DNA reads TGCGCCAGCAGCTTGGTATTGGCAGGGGGCGAGAGTGAAAAACTGTTTTTT.

This chain joins TRBV9 and TRBJ2-2; TRBD2 agrees at 13 bases. V trimming: 1 base; J trimming: 4 bases; junction bases outside the gene matches: 4. The CDR3 has 17 amino acids. Germline CDR1 SGDLS, CDR2 YYNGEE. CDR3 loop: CASSVTSGRVSTGELFF. The CDR3 DNA follows: TGTGCCAGCAGCGTAACTAGCGGGAGGGTCAGCACCGGGGAGCTGTTTTTT.

V and J are TRBV2 and TRBJ2-5; 9 nucleotides align to TRBD2. V shed 1 base and J 4 bases; nucleotides not matched to a gene: 4. Germline assignment: CDR1 SNHLY and CDR2 FYNNEI. The CDR3 contains 15 residues. CDR3 sequence (DNA): TGTGCCAGCAGTGAAGTACGTAGCGGGAGAGAGACCCAGTACTTC. Encoded protein: CASSEVRSGRETQYF.